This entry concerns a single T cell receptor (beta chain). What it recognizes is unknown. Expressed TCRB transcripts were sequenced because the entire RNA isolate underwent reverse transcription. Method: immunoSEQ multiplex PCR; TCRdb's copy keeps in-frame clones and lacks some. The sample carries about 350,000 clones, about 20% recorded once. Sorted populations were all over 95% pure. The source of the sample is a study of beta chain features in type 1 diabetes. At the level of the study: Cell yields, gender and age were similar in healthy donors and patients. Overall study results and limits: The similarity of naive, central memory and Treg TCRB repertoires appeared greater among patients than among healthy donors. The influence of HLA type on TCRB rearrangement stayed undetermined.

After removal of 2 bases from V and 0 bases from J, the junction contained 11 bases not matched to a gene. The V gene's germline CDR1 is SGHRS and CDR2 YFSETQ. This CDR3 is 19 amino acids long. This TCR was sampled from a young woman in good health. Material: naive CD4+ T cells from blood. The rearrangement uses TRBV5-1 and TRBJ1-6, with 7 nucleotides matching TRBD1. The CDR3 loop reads CASSFVSPSGGSYNSPLHF. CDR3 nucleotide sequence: TGCGCCAGCAGCTTCGTTTCGCCGTCAGGGGGCTCCTATAATTCACCCCTCCACTTT. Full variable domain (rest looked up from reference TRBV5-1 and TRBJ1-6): KAGVTQTPRYLIKTRGQQVTLSCSPISGHRSVSWYQQTPGQGLQFLFEYFSETQRNKGNFPGRFSGRQFSNSRSEMNVSTLELGDSALYLCASSFVSPSGGSYNSPLHFGNGTRLTVT.